The 19 T cell receptor beta chains presented below share a single source sample, sequenced in a study of T cell clonality in common variable immunodeficiency. General study results and limits: Fewer deletions and N-nucleotide insertions were reportedly seen in common variable immunodeficiency TCR beta sequences.

Generated by immunoSEQ multiplex PCR, the TCRdb table keeps only in-frame clones and is missing some. The table lists tens of thousands of clones, no singletons, with roughly 5.5% in the top ten. These receptors' targets are unknown. Sequencing was carried out using peripheral blood mononuclear cells. The receptors stem from a human donor with common variable immunodeficiency.

This clone was observed at least ten times. The CDR3 is cut off 3 residues early in the read; its end comes from the germline J gene. This CDR3 is also generated by other DNA sequences in the sample. The chain links TRBV9 to TRBJ2-5; D perhaps matches TRBD1 (5 bases). The CDR3 totals 13 residues. Germline V CDR1 and CDR2: SGDLS, YYNGEE. V lost 0 bases to trimming and J lost 4 bases, with 7 bases between them. The CDR3 DNA, read in part, is TGTGCCAGCAGCGTAGCTAGGGGAGAGACC. Protein product: CASSVARGET. The CDR3, in full, reads CASSVARGETQYF.

This clone was counted at least ten times. The CDR3 sequence: CASSPPSGTVHGYTF. CDR3 bases read: TGTGCCAGCAGCCCCCCCTCCGGGACAGTCCATGGC. The chain employs TRBV12-3 or TRBV12-4 and TRBJ1-2; 7 bases fit TRBD1. The sequenced fragment ends 3 residues before the CDR3 boundary, so the rest is inferred from the germline J gene. CDR3 length: 15 amino acids. V dropped 6 bases and J dropped 6; count of bases not matched to a gene: 13.

This clone was detected only a few times. The observed sequence ends 3 residues before the CDR3 terminus, with the missing tail filled in from the germline J gene. This chain links TRBV19 with TRBJ2-2; 9 nucleotides match TRBD2. The J segment lost 0 bases and the V segment lost 2 bases, leaving 4 bases of the junction unmatched. Germline V gene sequence: CDR1 LNHDA, CDR2 SQIVND (reference sequence). The CDR3 length is 17 residues. The DNA read from the CDR3 is TGTGCCAGTAGTATATTGGCGGGGGGGGCGAACACCGGGGAG. Amino acids: CASSILAGGANTGE. From start to end, the CDR3 is CASSILAGGANTGELFF. Full variable domain (rest looked up from reference TRBV19 and TRBJ2-2): DGGITQSPKYLFRKEGQNVTLSCEQNLNHDAMYWYRQDPGQGLRLIYYSQIVNDFQKGDIAEGYSVSREKKESFPLTVTSAQKNPTAFYLCASSILAGGANTGELFFGEGSRLTVL.

This clone has a handful of counts. The CDR3 end falls 3 residues outside the read, so it is completed with the germline J gene. The genes are TRBV2 and TRBJ2-3; TRBD2 might be the D (8 bases). With 2 bases removed from V and 1 base from J, the gap between germline ends came to 13 bases. The CDR3 loop spans 16 amino acids. Germline V gene lookup returns CDR1 SNHLY and CDR2 FYNNEI. The sequenced CDR3 bases are TGTGCCAGCAGTGAAAGGGGGCGGGGGGGCACAGATACG. As protein: CASSERGRGGTDT. The full CDR3 is CASSERGRGGTDTQYF.

This clone was observed many times. Read data end 3 residues before the CDR3 end; the end is taken from the germline J gene. The chain links TRBV5-4 to TRBJ2-3, with 7 bases lining up with TRBD1. Germline loops: CDR1 SGHNT, CDR2 YYREEE (reference sequence). The ends lost 3 bases at V and 3 bases at J; junction bases unmatched: 7. There are 15 residues in the CDR3. The CDR3 sequence: CASSWDSRTTDTQYF. The part of the CDR3 DNA that was read is TGTGCCAGCAGCTGGGACAGTAGGACGACAGATACG. Looking up the rest from reference TRBV5-4 and TRBJ2-3 gives the full variable domain: ETGVTQSPTHLIKTRGQQVTLRCSSQSGHNTVSWYQQALGQGPQFIFQYYREEENGRGNFPPRFSGLQFPNYSSELNVNALELDDSALYLCASSWDSRTTDTQYFGPGTRLTVL.

Note on this clone: The CDR3 end is not reached by the read, which stops 3 residues before it; the germline J gene fills it in. The rearrangement joins TRBV29-1 to TRBJ2-5; maybe TRBD1 (6 bases). Germline CDR1 is SQVTM and CDR2 is ANQGSEA. CDR3 length equals 16 residues. V lost 3 bases, J lost 0 bases, and 17 bases lay in between. Incomplete CDR3 DNA: TGCAGCGTTGAGACATTGAGCGGACAGTACCAAGAGACC. It specifies CSVETLSGQYQET. The entire CDR3 sequence reads CSVETLSGQYQETQYF.

As for this clone: The CDR3 end lies 3 residues beyond the end of the read and is filled in from the germline J gene. This chain connects TRBV30 to TRBJ1-3; possibly TRBD1 for D (5 bases). Germline V gene data show CDR1 as GTSNPN and CDR2 as SVGIG (reference sequence). CDR3 length: 17 residues. Trimming shortened V by 0 bases and J by 0 bases, and 15 bases separated the two germline ends. This CDR3 is CAWSVPGRVSSGNTIYF. CDR3 DNA (partial): TGTGCCTGGAGTGTACCGGGCAGGGTGAGCTCTGGAAACACC.

To note about this clone: Read data end 3 residues before the CDR3 end; the end is taken from the germline J gene. Other DNA sequences from this sample encode an identical CDR3 as well. The V gene is TRBV18, the J gene TRBJ2-7; 8 bases agree with TRBD2. This CDR3 region has 15 residues. V was clipped by 2 bases and J by 5 bases; unmatched bases: 8. Germline CDR1 and CDR2: KGHSH and LQKENI. The DNA read from the CDR3 is TGTGCCAGCTCACCAACGCCGAGCGGGAGCCACGAG. Amino acids: CASSPTPSGSHE. The entire CDR3 protein reads CASSPTPSGSHEQYF.

This clone was counted a few times. The read terminates 3 residues ahead of where the CDR3 ends, so the germline J gene completes it. The V call is TRBV7-6, the J call TRBJ2-5, with TRBD1 identical over 11 bases. The CDR3 covers 17 residues. In germline, CDR1 is SGHVS, CDR2 FNYEAQ. With 0 bases clipped from V and 5 bases from J, the junction kept 8 bases outside the gene matches. The part of the CDR3 DNA that was read is TGTGCCAGCAGCTTAGCGGGACATGGGACAGGGGGGGAGACC. Amino acids: CASSLAGHGTGGET. The CDR3 as a whole reads CASSLAGHGTGGETQYF.

As to this clone: The CDR3 goes on 3 residues after the read ends, and that part is filled in from the germline J gene. The genes are TRBV7-9 and TRBJ1-5; 7 bases agree with TRBD1. CDR1 is SEHNR, CDR2 FQNEAQ, per germline (reference sequence). Trimming at V came to 5 bases and at J to 8 bases, leaving 9 bases not matched to a gene. CDR3 length: 14 residues. CDR3 loop: CASSPGQTREPQHF. The CDR3 bases that were read are TGTGCCAGCAGCCCGGGACAGACTAGGGAGCCC.

In regard to this clone: The CDR3 end lies 3 residues beyond the end of the read and is filled in from the germline J gene. The chain combines TRBV2 with TRBJ2-5; TRBD2 matches 8 bases. The CDR3 consists of 12 residues. CDR1 is SNHLY and CDR2 is FYNNEI in the germline V gene. V shed 8 bases and J 4 bases; nucleotides not matched to a gene: 3. The DNA read from the CDR3 is TGTGCCAGCCGCGGGGGGAGAGAGACC. Its protein is CASRGGRET. The entire CDR3 protein is CASRGGRETQYF.

In regard to this clone: The read ends 3 residues shy of where the CDR3 ends; the end is completed using the germline J gene. The chain couples TRBV7-9 to TRBJ1-2; no reliable D call. The CDR3 is made up of 13 amino acids. Germline lookup yields CDR1 SEHNR and CDR2 FQNEAQ (reference sequence). Trimming took off 3 bases at V and 2 bases at J, with 7 bases between the two ends. Incomplete CDR3 DNA: TGTGCCAGCAGCTTCGTACAGAACTATGGC. This gives the protein CASSFVQNYG. The CDR3, in full, reads CASSFVQNYGYTF.

Details on this clone: The read finishes 3 residues shy of the CDR3 end, and the germline J gene is used to complete it. The V and J genes are TRBV2 and TRBJ2-7; D unresolved. The V gene lost 6 bases and the J gene lost 4 bases, with 7 bases spanning the gap. CDR3 length equals 11 residues. From germline, CDR1 is SNHLY and CDR2 FYNNEI. CDR3 sequence: CASRAKYEQYF. The part of the CDR3 DNA that was read is TGTGCCAGCAGGGCAAAGTACGAG.

This clone was detected ten times or more. The missing CDR3 end, 3 residues past where the read stops, is filled in from the germline J gene. The chain joins TRBV6-2 or TRBV6-3 to TRBJ2-4; TRBD1 matches at 7 bases. CDR1 is MNHEY and CDR2 is SVGEGT in the germline V gene. This CDR3 contains 11 residues. The CDR3 DNA, read in part, is TGTGCCAGCAGGACAGGGACCCAT. Protein: CASRTGTH. The entire CDR3 protein is CASRTGTHQYF.

Details on this clone: The read falls 3 residues short of the CDR3 end, and the missing part is taken from the germline J gene. J is TRBJ2-1 and V is TRBV7-8; possibly TRBD2 for D (5 bases). The V gene lost 0 bases and the J gene lost 8 bases, with 8 bases spanning the gap. The germline V gene encodes CDR1 SGHVS and CDR2 FQNEAQ. This CDR3 spans 13 amino acids. The CDR3 sequence is CASSLAGLYEQFF. The sequenced CDR3 bases are TGTGCCAGCAGCTTAGCAGGACTCTATGAG.

In this sample, this clone turned up a few times. The sequence runs out 3 residues before the end of the CDR3; the remainder is reconstructed from the germline J gene. This chain links TRBV11-2 with TRBJ2-3, with 8 nucleotides matching TRBD2. Germline CDR1 SGHAT, CDR2 FQNNGV. The CDR3 is made up of 15 amino acids. V shed 5 bases, J shed 4 bases, and the junction held 8 bases outside the gene matches. The part of the CDR3 DNA that was read is TGTGCCAGCAGCCCCGGGGGGGGCCGGGCAGATACG. Amino acid sequence: CASSPGGGRADT. The CDR3 in full is CASSPGGGRADTQYF.

This clone has at least ten counts. The read stops 3 residues short of the end of the CDR3; the missing end is completed from the germline J gene. The chain carries TRBV7-9 and TRBJ1-2; no definite D call. V shed 6 bases and J shed 6 bases, with 20 bases lying between them. Germline CDR1 and CDR2: SEHNR and FQNEAQ (reference sequence). The CDR3 contains 15 residues. The chain's CDR3 is CASSLNLQTLDGYTF. Partial CDR3 DNA: TGTGCCAGCAGTCTTAATCTACAGACCTTAGATGGC.

This clone was seen more than once but under ten times. The read comes to an end 3 residues before the CDR3 does, leaving the germline J gene to fill in the end. The J gene is TRBJ2-1, the V gene TRBV7-9, with 8 bases lining up with TRBD1. Germline CDR1 is SEHNR and CDR2 is FQNEAQ (reference sequence). The CDR3 spans 13 residues. With V trimmed by 7 bases and J by 8 bases, 7 bases remained unmatched. The CDR3 sequence is CASIGDRLDEQFF. CDR3 bases read: TGTGCCAGCATTGGGGACAGGTTGGATGAG.

This clone was recorded many times. The sequence runs out 3 residues before the end of the CDR3; the remainder is reconstructed from the germline J gene. The chain couples TRBV2 to TRBJ2-5; the D gene is possibly TRBD2 (6 bases). The germline gives CDR1 SNHLY, CDR2 FYNNEI. The V end was cut by 6 bases, the J end by 2 bases, with 16 bases between. The CDR3 has 15 amino acids. The CDR3 loop reads CASRKTGVQQETQYF. The covered CDR3 bases are TGTGCCAGCAGGAAAACGGGGGTACAACAAGAGACC.